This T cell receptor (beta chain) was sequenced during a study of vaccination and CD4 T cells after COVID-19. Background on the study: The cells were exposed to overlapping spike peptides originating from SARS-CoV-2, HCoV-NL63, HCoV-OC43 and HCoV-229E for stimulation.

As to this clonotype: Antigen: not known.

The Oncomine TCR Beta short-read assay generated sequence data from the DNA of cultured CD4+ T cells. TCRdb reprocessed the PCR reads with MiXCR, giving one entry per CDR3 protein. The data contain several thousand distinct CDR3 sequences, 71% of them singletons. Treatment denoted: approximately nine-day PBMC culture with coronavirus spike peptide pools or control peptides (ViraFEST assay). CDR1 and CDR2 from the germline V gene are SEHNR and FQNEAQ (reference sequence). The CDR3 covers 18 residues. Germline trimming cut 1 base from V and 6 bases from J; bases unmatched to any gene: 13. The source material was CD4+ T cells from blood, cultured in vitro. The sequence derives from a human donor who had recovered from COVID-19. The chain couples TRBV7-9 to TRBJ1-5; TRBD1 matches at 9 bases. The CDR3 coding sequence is TGTGCCAGCAGCTTAGGGGACAGGGAGCCACGACGAGGTCAGCCCCAGCATTTT. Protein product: CASSLGDREPRRGQPQHF. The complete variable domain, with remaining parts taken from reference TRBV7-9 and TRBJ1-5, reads DTGVSQNPRHKITKRGQNVTFRCDPISEHNRLYWYRQTLGQGPEFLTYFQNEAQLEKSRLLSDRFSAERPKGSFSTLEIQRTEQGDSAMYLCASSLGDREPRRGQPQHFGDGTRLSIL.